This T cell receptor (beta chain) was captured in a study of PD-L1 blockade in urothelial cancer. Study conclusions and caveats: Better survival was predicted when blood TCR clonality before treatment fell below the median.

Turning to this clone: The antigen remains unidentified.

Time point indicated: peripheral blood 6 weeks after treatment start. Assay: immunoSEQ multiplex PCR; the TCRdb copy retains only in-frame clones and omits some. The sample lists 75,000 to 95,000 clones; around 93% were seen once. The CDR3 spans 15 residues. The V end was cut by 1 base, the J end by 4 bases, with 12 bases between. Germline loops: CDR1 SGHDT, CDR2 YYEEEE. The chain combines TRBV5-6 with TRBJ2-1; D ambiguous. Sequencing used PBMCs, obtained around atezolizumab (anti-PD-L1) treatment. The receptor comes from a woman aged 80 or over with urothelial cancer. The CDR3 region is CASSLFNRGYNEQFF. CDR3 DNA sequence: TGTGCCAGCAGCTTGTTTAATCGCGGATACAATGAGCAGTTCTTC.